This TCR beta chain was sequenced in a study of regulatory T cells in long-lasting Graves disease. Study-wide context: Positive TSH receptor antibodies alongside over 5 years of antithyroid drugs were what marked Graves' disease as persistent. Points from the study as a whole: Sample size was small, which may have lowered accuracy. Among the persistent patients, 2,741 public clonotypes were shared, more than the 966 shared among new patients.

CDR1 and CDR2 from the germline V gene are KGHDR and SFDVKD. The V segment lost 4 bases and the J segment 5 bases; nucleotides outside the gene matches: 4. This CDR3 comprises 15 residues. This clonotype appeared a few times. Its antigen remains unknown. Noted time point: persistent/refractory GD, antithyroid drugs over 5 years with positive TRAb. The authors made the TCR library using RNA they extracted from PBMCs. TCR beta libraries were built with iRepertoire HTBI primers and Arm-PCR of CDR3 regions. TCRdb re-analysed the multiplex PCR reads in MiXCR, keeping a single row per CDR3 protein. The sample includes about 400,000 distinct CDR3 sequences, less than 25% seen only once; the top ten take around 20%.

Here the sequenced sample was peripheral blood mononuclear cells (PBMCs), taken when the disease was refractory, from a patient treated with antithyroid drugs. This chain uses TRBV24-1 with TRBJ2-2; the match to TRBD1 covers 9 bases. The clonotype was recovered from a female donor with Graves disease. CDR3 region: CATSEAGTGTGELFF. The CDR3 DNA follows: TGTGCCACCAGTGAGGCCGGGACAGGGACCGGGGAGCTGTTTTTT.